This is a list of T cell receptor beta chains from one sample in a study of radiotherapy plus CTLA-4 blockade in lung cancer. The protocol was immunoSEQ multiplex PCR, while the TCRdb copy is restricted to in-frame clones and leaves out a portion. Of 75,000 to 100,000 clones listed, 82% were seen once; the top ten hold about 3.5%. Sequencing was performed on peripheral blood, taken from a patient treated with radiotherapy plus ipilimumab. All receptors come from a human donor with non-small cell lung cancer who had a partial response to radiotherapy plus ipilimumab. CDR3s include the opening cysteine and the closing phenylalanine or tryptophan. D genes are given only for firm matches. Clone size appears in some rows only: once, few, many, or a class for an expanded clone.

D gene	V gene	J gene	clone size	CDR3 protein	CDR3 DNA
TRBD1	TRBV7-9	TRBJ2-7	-	CASSGGQGGREQYF	TGTGCCAGCAGCGGGGGACAGGGGGGGAGGGAGCAGTACTTC
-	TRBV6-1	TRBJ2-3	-	CASSGRRETPGDTQYF	TGTGCCAGCAGTGGGCGCCGGGAGACGCCCGGAGATACGCAGTATTTT
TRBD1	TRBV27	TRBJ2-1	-	CASSRQGFNEQFF	TGTGCCAGCAGCCGACAGGGTTTCAATGAGCAGTTCTTC
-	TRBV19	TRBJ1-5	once	CASRGRDQQPQHF	TGTGCCAGTAGGGGCAGGGATCAGCAGCCCCAGCATTTT
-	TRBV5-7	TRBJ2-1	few	CASSSHNNEQFF	TGTGCCAGCAGCTCCCACAACAATGAGCAGTTCTTC
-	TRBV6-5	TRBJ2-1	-	CASSYTSSNEQFF	TGTGCCAGCAGTTACACTAGCAGCAATGAGCAGTTCTTC
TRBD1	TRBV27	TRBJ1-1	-	CASKERTGGNTEAFF	TGTGCCAGCAAGGAGAGGACAGGGGGGAACACTGAAGCTTTCTTT
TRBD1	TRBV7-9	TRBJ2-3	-	CASSFWTGPDSTDTQYF	TGTGCCAGCAGCTTCTGGACAGGGCCCGATTCCACAGATACGCAGTATTTT
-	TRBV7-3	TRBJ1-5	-	CASSQGSNQPQHF	TGTGCCAGCAGCCAGGGCAGCAATCAGCCCCAGCATTTT
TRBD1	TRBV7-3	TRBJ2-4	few	CASSPSGQGNIQYF	TGTGCCAGCAGCCCCTCGGGACAGGGAAACATTCAGTACTTC
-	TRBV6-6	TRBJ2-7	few	CASSFGYEQYF	TGTGCCAGCAGTTTCGGGTACGAGCAGTACTTC
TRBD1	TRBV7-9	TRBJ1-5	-	CASSFGTGRQPQHF	TGTGCCAGCAGCTTTGGGACAGGGAGGCAGCCCCAGCATTTT
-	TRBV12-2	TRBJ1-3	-	CASRLAPTGFGNTIYF	TGTGCAAGTCGCTTAGCCCCCACAGGCTTCGGAAACACCATATATTTT
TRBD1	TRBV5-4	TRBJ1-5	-	CASSTRQGGVVQPQHF	TGTGCCAGCAGCACAAGACAGGGAGGCGTGGTCCAGCCCCAGCATTTT
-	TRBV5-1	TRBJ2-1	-	CASSPVLASHEQFF	TGCGCCAGCAGCCCAGTTCTAGCGTCCCATGAGCAGTTCTTC
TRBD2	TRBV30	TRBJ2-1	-	CAWSGTSRHNEQFF	TGTGCCTGGAGCGGGACTAGCCGCCACAATGAGCAGTTCTTC
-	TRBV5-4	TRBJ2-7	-	CASSLDRGYEQYF	TGTGCCAGCAGCTTGGATCGGGGCTACGAGCAGTACTTC
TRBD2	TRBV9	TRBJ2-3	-	CASSVASGRAFTDTQYF	TGTGCCAGCAGCGTAGCGAGCGGGAGGGCCTTCACAGATACGCAGTATTTT
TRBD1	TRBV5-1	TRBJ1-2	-	CASSNRDRAYGYTF	TGCGCCAGCAGCAACCGGGACAGGGCCTATGGCTACACCTTC
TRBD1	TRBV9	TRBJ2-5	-	CASSPSTGSETQYF	TGTGCCAGCAGCCCCTCGACAGGGTCGGAGACCCAGTACTTC
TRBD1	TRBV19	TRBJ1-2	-	CASTIPRQGYGYTF	TGTGCCAGTACCATCCCCCGACAGGGCTATGGCTACACCTTC
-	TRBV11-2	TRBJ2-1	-	CASSPWGESSYNEQFF	TGTGCCAGCAGCCCGTGGGGGGAGAGCTCCTACAATGAGCAGTTCTTC
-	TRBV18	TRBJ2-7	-	CASSPLDGHSFSYEQYF	TGTGCCAGCTCACCACTTGATGGACACTCGTTCTCCTACGAGCAGTACTTC
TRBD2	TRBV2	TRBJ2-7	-	CASSLSGTQIEQYF	TGTGCCAGCAGTTTAAGCGGGACTCAGATCGAGCAGTACTTC
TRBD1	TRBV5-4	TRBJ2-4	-	CASSSTTGGDIQYF	TGTGCCAGCAGCTCGACGACAGGGGGAGACATTCAGTACTTC
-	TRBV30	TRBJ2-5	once	CASTKPDRGGAQETQYF	TGTGCCAGTACAAAACCCGATAGGGGCGGAGCACAAGAGACCCAGTACTTC
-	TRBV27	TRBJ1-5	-	CASSLEAGRHQPQHF	TGTGCCAGCAGTTTAGAGGCAGGGCGTCATCAGCCCCAGCATTTT
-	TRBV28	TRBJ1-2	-	CAGAARLRGYTF	TGTGCCGGCGCCGCCAGGTTGAGAGGCTACACCTTC
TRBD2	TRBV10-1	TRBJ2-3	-	CASSEGAGGRNTQYF	TGCGCCAGCAGTGAGGGGGCGGGGGGAAGGAATACGCAGTATTTT
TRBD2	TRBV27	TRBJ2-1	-	CASSFLGLAGNIRRTYNEQFF	TGTGCCAGCAGTTTCCTGGGACTAGCGGGAAATATCAGGAGGACCTACAATGAGCAGTTCTTC
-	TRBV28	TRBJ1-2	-	CASRLRDFGSYGYTF	TGTGCCAGCAGACTCAGGGATTTTGGTAGCTATGGCTACACCTTC
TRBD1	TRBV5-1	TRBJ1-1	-	CASSLDLTGVTEAFF	TGCGCCAGCAGCTTGGATTTAACAGGGGTTACTGAAGCTTTCTTT
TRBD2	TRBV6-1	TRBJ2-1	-	CASSGRLAGTYNEQFF	TGTGCCAGCAGTGGAAGACTAGCGGGCACCTACAATGAGCAGTTCTTC
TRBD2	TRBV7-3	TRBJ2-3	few	CASSSGTSGSLTTDTQYF	TGTGCCAGCAGCTCTGGGACTAGCGGGAGTCTAACAACAGATACGCAGTATTTT
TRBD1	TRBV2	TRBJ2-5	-	CASSTGEWETQYF	TGTGCCAGCAGTACAGGGGAGTGGGAGACCCAGTACTTC
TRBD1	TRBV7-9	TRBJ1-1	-	CASSPWGLGQGVSTEAFF	TGTGCCAGCAGCCCGTGGGGGCTGGGACAGGGAGTCAGCACTGAAGCTTTCTTT
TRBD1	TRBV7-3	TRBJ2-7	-	CASSRDRESEQYF	TGTGCCAGCAGCCGTGACAGGGAATCGGAGCAGTACTTC
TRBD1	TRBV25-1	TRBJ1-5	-	CASSATGARPQHF	TGTGCCAGCAGTGCGACAGGGGCCAGGCCCCAGCATTTT
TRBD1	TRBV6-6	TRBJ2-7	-	CASGQAREQYF	TGTGCCAGCGGACAGGCCCGCGAGCAGTACTTC
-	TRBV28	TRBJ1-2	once	CASSLVVGDGYTF	TGTGCCAGCAGCCTCGTCGTAGGGGATGGCTACACCTTC
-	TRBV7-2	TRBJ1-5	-	CASSPGVGGTQPQHF	TGTGCCAGCAGCCCGGGAGTGGGTGGTACTCAGCCCCAGCATTTT
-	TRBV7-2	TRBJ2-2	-	CASSLTSSRGELFF	TGTGCCAGCAGCTTAACGTCGAGCCGCGGGGAGCTGTTTTTT
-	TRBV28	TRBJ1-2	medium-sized	CASSSTSRGSLGGYTF	TGTGCCAGCAGTTCAACATCAAGGGGATCCCTGGGTGGCTACACCTTC
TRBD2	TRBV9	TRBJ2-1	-	CASSVSSGTSYNEQFF	TGTGCCAGCAGCGTCTCTAGCGGGACTTCCTACAATGAGCAGTTCTTC
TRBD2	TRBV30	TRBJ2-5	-	CAWSLAGEGETQYF	TGTGCCTGGAGTTTAGCGGGAGAGGGTGAGACCCAGTACTTC
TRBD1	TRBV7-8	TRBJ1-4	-	CASSSWDRVGSEKLFF	TGTGCCAGCAGCTCCTGGGACAGGGTGGGGAGCGAAAAACTGTTTTTT
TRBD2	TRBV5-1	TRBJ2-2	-	CASSWGLAFTGELFF	TGCGCCAGCAGCTGGGGACTAGCGTTCACCGGGGAGCTGTTTTTT
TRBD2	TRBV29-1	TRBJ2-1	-	CSVEWPSGVYNEQFF	TGCAGCGTTGAATGGCCTAGCGGGGTATACAATGAGCAGTTCTTC
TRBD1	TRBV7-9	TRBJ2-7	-	CASSPDRSSYEQYF	TGTGCCAGCAGCCCGGACAGGAGCTCCTACGAGCAGTACTTC
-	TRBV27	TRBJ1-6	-	CASTRRVSTESPLHF	TGTGCCAGCACTAGGAGGGTCTCCACAGAGTCACCCCTCCACTTT
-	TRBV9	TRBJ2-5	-	CASSPLEETQYF	TGTGCCAGCAGCCCACTTGAAGAGACCCAGTACTTC
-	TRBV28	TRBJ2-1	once	CASTLGGSAYNEQFF	TGTGCCAGCACACTCGGAGGTTCGGCCTACAATGAGCAGTTCTTC
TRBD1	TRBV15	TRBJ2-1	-	CATSSRQGLVNEQFF	TGTGCCACCAGCAGCAGACAGGGGCTCGTCAATGAGCAGTTCTTC
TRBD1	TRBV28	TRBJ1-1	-	CASSLTGVVRTEAFF	TGTGCCAGCAGTTTGACAGGGGTGGTGCGGACTGAAGCTTTCTTT
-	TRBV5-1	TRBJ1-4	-	CASSLGVAYLSGTNEKLFF	TGCGCCAGCAGCTTGGGGGTGGCCTACCTAAGCGGAACTAATGAAAAACTGTTTTTT